These 30 T cell receptor beta chains were all obtained from the same sample, sequenced in a study of cytomegalovirus exposure and HLA in healthy donors. PCR employed 60 Vbeta and 13 Jbeta primers. Sequencing used immunoSEQ multiplex PCR; TCRdb keeps in-frame clones, though not all of them. The sample has fewer than 200,000 clones; around 80% are singletons. The specimen sequenced was PBMCs. The receptor source for this set is a girl aged 10 to 17 in good health and CMV-seropositive.

This sequence joins TRBV7-3 and TRBJ2-3; D ambiguous. V lost 2 bases and J lost 5, with 8 bases in between. CDR3 size: 13 residues. Germline V gene sequence: CDR1 SGHTA, CDR2 FQGTGA. CDR3: CASSLLSGDTQYF. Written as DNA, the CDR3 is TGTGCCAGCAGCTTATTGTCCGGAGATACGCAGTATTTT.

The chain employs TRBV28 and TRBJ1-1; tentative D call: TRBD1 (5 bases). Germline-derived CDR1 and CDR2 are MDHEN and SYDVKM. Trimming cost V 11 bases and J 2 bases, with 9 bases left between them. The CDR3 length is 11 residues. CDR3: CAGATNTEAFF. The CDR3 coding sequence is TGTGCCGGGGCTACCAACACTGAAGCTTTCTTT.

This clone appeared a single time. The chain employs TRBV7-6 and TRBJ2-2, with TRBD2 matching over 13 bases. This CDR3 is built from 19 residues. The germline gives CDR1 SGHVS, CDR2 FNYEAQ. Unmatched junction bases numbered 9, after V lost 3 bases and J lost 2 bases. The CDR3 nucleotides read TGTGCCAGCAGCTTGAAAATAGGGACTAGCGGGGTCAACACCGGGGAGCTGTTTTTT. Translating gives CASSLKIGTSGVNTGELFF. Variable domain in full (rest from reference TRBV7-6 and TRBJ2-2): GAGVSQSPRYKVTKRGQDVALRCDPISGHVSLYWYRQALGQGPEFLTYFNYEAQQDKSGLPNDRFSAERPEGSISTLTIQRTEQRDSAMYRCASSLKIGTSGVNTGELFFGEGSRLTVL.

This rearrangement joins TRBV2 to TRBJ1-1, with 8 bases lining up with TRBD1. The CDR3 sequence is 13 residues long. V was pared by 6 bases and J by 10 bases, with 10 bases of the junction left unmatched. Germline values: CDR1 SNHLY, CDR2 FYNNEI. CDR3 sequence: CASSARDRNGAFF. In DNA, the CDR3 is TGTGCCAGCAGCGCCCGGGACAGGAATGGAGCTTTCTTT.

The chain employs TRBV5-4 and TRBJ2-1; perhaps TRBD2 as D (5 bases). Per germline, CDR1 SGHNT and CDR2 YYREEE (reference sequence). Between the trimmed V and J ends, which lost 4 bases and 4 bases, there was a span of 21 bases. The CDR3 spans 17 residues. The CDR3 here is CASSLRSGASSYNEQFF. CDR3 DNA sequence: TGTGCCAGCAGCCTCAGGAGCGGAGCTAGCAGTTACAATGAGCAGTTCTTC.

V gene TRBV5-5 combines with J gene TRBJ1-1; TRBD1 might be the D (5 bases). V lost 1 base and J lost 4, with 14 bases in between. This CDR3 comprises 15 residues. The V gene's germline CDR1 is SGHKS and CDR2 YYEKEE (reference sequence). The CDR3 loop is CASSLLTVKGTEAFF. The DNA of the CDR3 is TGTGCCAGCAGCTTGTTGACAGTCAAAGGCACTGAAGCTTTCTTT. Full variable domain (rest looked up from reference TRBV5-5 and TRBJ1-1): DAGVTQSPTHLIKTRGQQVTLRCSPISGHKSVSWYQQVLGQGPQFIFQYYEKEERGRGNFPDRFSARQFPNYSSELNVNALLLGDSALYLCASSLLTVKGTEAFFGQGTRLTVV.

The J gene is TRBJ1-2, the V gene TRBV18, with D possibly TRBD1 on 6 matching bases. This CDR3 has 15 residues. V was cut by 3 bases and J by 5 bases, with 16 bases left in between. In germline, CDR1 is KGHSH, CDR2 LQKENI. The CDR3 loop reads CASSPSAGAPYGYTF. CDR3 in DNA: TGTGCCAGCTCACCCTCAGCGGGGGCACCATATGGCTACACCTTC.

The gene calls are TRBV5-6 and TRBJ1-2; 7 nucleotides agree with TRBD1. The germline V gene has CDR1 SGHDT and CDR2 YYEEEE. This CDR3 region has 13 residues. The V and J ends lost 6 bases and 5 bases, in that order; junction bases with no gene match: 7. CDR3 residues: CASNRDRSYGYTF. The DNA of the CDR3 is TGTGCCAGCAATAGGGACAGATCTTATGGCTACACCTTC.

The rearrangement joins TRBV30 to TRBJ2-5; D may be TRBD2 (5 bases). Germline V gene data show CDR1 as GTSNPN and CDR2 as SVGIG (reference sequence). The CDR3 has 14 amino acids. Trimming removed 5 bases from V and 4 bases from J, with 17 bases in between. CDR3 sequence (DNA): TGTGCCTGGGACTTAAGGAGCGGAGGAGAGACCCAGTACTTC. Its protein is CAWDLRSGGETQYF. Supplemented by reference TRBV30 and TRBJ2-5, the full variable domain reads SQTIHQWPATLVQPVGSPLSLECTVEGTSNPNLYWYRQAAGRGLQLLFYSVGIGQISSEVPQNLSASRPQDRQFILSSKKLLLSDSGFYLCAWDLRSGGETQYFGPGTRLLVL.

Comments on this clone: This CDR3 is also generated by other DNA sequences in the sample. The CDR3 here is CASSVGGRGEAFF. DNA for the CDR3: TGTGCCAGCAGCGTAGGCGGCAGGGGTGAAGCTTTCTTT. The rearrangement uses TRBV9 and TRBJ1-1, with a possible D match to TRBD1 (6 bases). This CDR3 has 13 residues. With 0 bases removed from V and 7 bases from J, the gap between germline ends came to 10 bases. Germline V gives CDR1 SGDLS, CDR2 YYNGEE.

The chain couples TRBV23-1 to TRBJ2-7, with D perhaps TRBD1 (5 bases). TRBV23-1 is known as an ORF, though its function is uncertain. The V and J ends lost 2 bases and 3 bases respectively, with 23 bases between them. This CDR3 region has 18 residues. In nucleotides, the CDR3 is TGCGCCAGCAGTCAACTCCCTACGGAGCAGGGCGTCGACTACGAGCAGTACTTC. This sequence encodes CASSQLPTEQGVDYEQYF.

The chain combines TRBV6-5 with TRBJ2-3, with D maybe TRBD1 (6 bases). V was clipped by 0 bases and J by 1 base, with 11 bases between them. The CDR3 is 16 amino acids. The germline V gene encodes CDR1 MNHEY and CDR2 SVGAGI. The CDR3 DNA follows: TGTGCCAGCAGTTACTCGGGGGCAGGGGGCACAGATACGCAGTATTTT. It codes for CASSYSGAGGTDTQYF.

The chain carries TRBV28 and TRBJ2-3; 8 bases match TRBD1. V shed 6 bases and J 4 bases; nucleotides not matched to a gene: 15. The CDR3 is 17 amino acids. Germline V gene sequence: CDR1 MDHEN, CDR2 SYDVKM. The CDR3 reads CASSLGKDRVIADTQYF. The CDR3 nucleotides are TGTGCCAGCAGCTTGGGGAAGGACAGGGTTATAGCAGATACGCAGTATTTT.

The chain combines TRBV20-1 with TRBJ2-7; D gene unclear. The V end was cut by 3 bases, the J end by 4 bases, with 7 bases between. The CDR3 loop spans 11 amino acids. Germline CDR1 is DFQATT and CDR2 is SNEGSKA (reference sequence). CDR3 DNA: TGCAGTGCTAGTATAGCATACGAGCAGTACTTC. Its protein is CSASIAYEQYF.

The chain employs TRBV7-9 and TRBJ2-7; 7 bases line up with TRBD1. The germline CDR1 and CDR2 sequences are SEHNR and FQNEAQ (reference sequence). This CDR3 has 17 amino acids. The ends lost 6 bases at V and 0 bases at J; junction bases unmatched: 14. The CDR3 coding sequence is TGTGCCAGCAGTGGGGGTGTAAAAGGGGGCGCCTCCTACGAGCAGTACTTC. Its protein product is CASSGGVKGGASYEQYF. Complete variable domain (other parts from reference TRBV7-9 and TRBJ2-7): DTGVSQNPRHKITKRGQNVTFRCDPISEHNRLYWYRQTLGQGPEFLTYFQNEAQLEKSRLLSDRFSAERPKGSFSTLEIQRTEQGDSAMYLCASSGGVKGGASYEQYFGPGTRLTVT.

This chain connects TRBV7-4 to TRBJ2-7, with 10 bases lining up with TRBD1. V shed 4 bases and J 3 bases; nucleotides not matched to a gene: 0. This CDR3 region has 13 residues. Germline CDR1 is SGHVT and CDR2 is SQSDAQ. Written as DNA, the CDR3 is TGTGCCAGCAGCTGGACAGGGGGCTACGAGCAGTACTTC. It codes for CASSWTGGYEQYF.

The chain has TRBV27 and TRBJ2-5, with D perhaps TRBD2 (6 bases). Germline lookup yields CDR1 MNHEY and CDR2 SMNVEV (reference sequence). Trimming took off 8 bases at V and 4 bases at J, with 11 bases between the two ends. The CDR3 loop spans 12 amino acids. In nucleotides, the CDR3 is TGTGCCAGCGGCTTCGGGGGAGAGACCCAGTACTTC. Translating it yields CASGFGGETQYF.

The rearrangement uses TRBV4-3 and TRBJ1-1, with 7 nucleotides matching TRBD1. Germline V gene data show CDR1 as LGHNA and CDR2 as YSLEER. The CDR3 sequence is 16 residues long. V lost 0 bases and J lost 4; bases outside the gene matches: 8. CDR3 in DNA: TGCGCCAGCAGCCAAGATCGAGGGGGCCCAGGCACTGAAGCTTTCTTT. Translating it yields CASSQDRGGPGTEAFF.

V gene TRBV6-5 combines with J gene TRBJ1-4, with TRBD1 matching 7 bases. The CDR3 has 13 residues. The ends lost 6 bases at V and 8 bases at J; junction bases unmatched: 6. From germline, CDR1 is MNHEY and CDR2 SVGAGI. CDR3 sequence (DNA): TGTGCCAGCAGATCAGGGGGTAACGAAAAACTGTTTTTT. It yields the protein CASRSGGNEKLFF.

The chain joins TRBV5-1 to TRBJ2-7, with 9 bases fitting TRBD2. In germline, CDR1 is SGHRS, CDR2 YFSETQ. With V trimmed by 7 bases and J by 1 base, 3 bases remained unmatched. The CDR3 sequence is 13 residues long. CDR3 sequence reads: CASGLAGSYEQYF. CDR3 DNA sequence: TGCGCCAGCGGGCTAGCGGGATCCTACGAGCAGTACTTC.

About this clone itself: The same CDR3 is also encoded by other DNA sequences in this sample. V and J are TRBV19 and TRBJ1-1; TRBD1 matches 9 bases. This CDR3 is built from 12 residues. The V gene's germline CDR1 is LNHDA and CDR2 SQIVND (reference sequence). V was clipped by 6 bases and J by 4 bases; unmatched bases: 0. In nucleotides, the CDR3 is TGTGCCAGTAGGACAGGGGGCACTGAAGCTTTCTTT. Its translation: CASRTGGTEAFF.

J is TRBJ2-3 and V is TRBV5-4; 9 bases are shared with TRBD1. After removal of 0 bases from V and 7 bases from J, the junction contained 9 bases not matched to a gene. This CDR3 has 16 amino acids. Germline V gene lookup returns CDR1 SGHNT and CDR2 YYREEE (reference sequence). CDR3 sequence reads: CASSLAKGQGRHTQYF. DNA for the CDR3: TGTGCCAGCAGCTTGGCCAAGGGACAGGGTAGACATACGCAGTATTTT.

J is TRBJ2-3 and V is TRBV5-6, with unresolved D. The CDR3 has 13 amino acids. Germline CDR1 reads SGHDT; CDR2 reads YYEEEE. V lost 1 base, J lost 2 bases, and 5 bases lay in between. The CDR3: CASSLPHTDTQYF. As DNA, the CDR3 is TGTGCCAGCAGCTTGCCCCACACAGATACGCAGTATTTT. Using reference TRBV5-6 and TRBJ2-3 for the parts outside the CDR3, the full variable domain is DAGVTQSPTHLIKTRGQQVTLRCSPKSGHDTVSWYQQALGQGPQFIFQYYEEEERQRGNFPDRFSGHQFPNYSSELNVNALLLGDSALYLCASSLPHTDTQYFGPGTRLTVL.

The V and J genes are TRBV6-1 and TRBJ1-1, with 9 bases aligning to TRBD1. The CDR3 totals 18 residues. After removal of 0 bases from V and 2 bases from J, the junction contained 10 bases not matched to a gene. In germline, CDR1 is MNHNS, CDR2 SASEGT. In DNA form, the CDR3 reads TGTGCCAGCAGTGAAGCCCCGGGACAGGGATGGACAAACACTGAAGCTTTCTTT. Translating gives CASSEAPGQGWTNTEAFF.

This chain connects TRBV7-8 to TRBJ1-1, with 9 bases fitting TRBD1. This CDR3 is built from 18 residues. The germline gives CDR1 SGHVS, CDR2 FQNEAQ. Unmatched junction bases numbered 13, after V lost 5 bases and J lost 0 bases. CDR3 nucleotide sequence: TGTGCCAGCAGCACGCGATTCCGGACAGGGGCCATGAACACTGAAGCTTTCTTT. This translates into CASSTRFRTGAMNTEAFF.

This clone was seen more than once but under ten times. CDR3 sequence: CASSLDRSGGKLSSYNEQFF. CDR3 DNA: TGTGCCAGCAGCTTAGATCGGTCGGGGGGGAAATTAAGCTCCTACAATGAGCAGTTCTTC. The genes are TRBV11-2 and TRBJ2-1, with TRBD2 identical over 8 bases. V shed 0 bases and J 0 bases; nucleotides not matched to a gene: 13. Germline lookup yields CDR1 SGHAT and CDR2 FQNNGV. The CDR3 has 20 amino acids.

V and J are TRBV11-2 and TRBJ2-1, with 10 bases fitting TRBD2. The CDR3 has 16 residues. Trimming cost V 5 bases and J 4 bases; bases outside gene matches: 8. Germline CDR1 and CDR2: SGHAT and FQNNGV. CDR3 residues: CASSQEGLAIYNEQFF. CDR3 DNA sequence: TGTGCCAGCAGCCAAGAGGGACTAGCGATTTACAATGAGCAGTTCTTC.

In this sample, this clone turned up a few times. The J gene is TRBJ1-1, the V gene TRBV19; 8 bases are a match to TRBD1. With 3 bases clipped from V and 6 bases from J, the junction kept 9 bases outside the gene matches. The CDR3 consists of 15 residues. Germline V lookup: CDR1 LNHDA, CDR2 SQIVND (reference sequence). This CDR3 is CASSIGAGGASEAFF. DNA of the CDR3: TGTGCCAGTAGTATCGGTGCAGGGGGCGCTTCTGAAGCTTTCTTT. Combining the CDR3 with reference TRBV19 and TRBJ1-1 gives the whole variable domain DGGITQSPKYLFRKEGQNVTLSCEQNLNHDAMYWYRQDPGQGLRLIYYSQIVNDFQKGDIAEGYSVSREKKESFPLTVTSAQKNPTAFYLCASSIGAGGASEAFFGQGTRLTVV.

This clone was counted once. The chain uses TRBV7-2 and TRBJ2-7; TRBD1 is a possible D gene (6 bases). Trimming cost V 3 bases and J 0 bases, with 9 bases left between them. This CDR3 region has 14 residues. Germline values: CDR1 SGHTA, CDR2 FQGNSA. The CDR3, as DNA: TGTGCCAGCAGCTTCGACAGGAGCTCCTACGAGCAGTACTTC. Protein product: CASSFDRSSYEQYF.

V gene TRBV6-1 combines with J gene TRBJ1-3; a weak D match, TRBD1 (6 bases). V dropped 8 bases and J dropped 0 bases, with 14 bases sitting between them. There are 15 residues in the CDR3. Germline values: CDR1 MNHNS, CDR2 SASEGT. The CDR3 bases are TGTGCCAGCGCCCCCGACAGGAACTCTGGAAACACCATATATTTT. Its protein is CASAPDRNSGNTIYF.